This TCR beta chain was captured in a study of identical twins. TCRdb reanalysed the 5' RACE reads using MiXCR and keeps one entry per CDR3 protein. The repertoire holds a few hundred thousand distinct CDR3 sequences, with about 18% as singletons. Study-level findings and limits: With monozygotic twins, out-of-frame TCR alpha sharing exceeded what models estimated. Instead of following the same donors, the conclusions were based on cross-sectional statistical analysis. Cord blood's abundant beta clonotypes had fewer insertions, unlike memory repertoires.

CDR1 and CDR2 from the germline V gene are MNHEY and SMNVEV (reference sequence). CDR3 length: 14 residues. V trimming: 6 bases; J trimming: 5 bases; junction bases outside the gene matches: 7. This clonotype has only a few counts. The antigen is undetermined. Input material: naive T cells sorted from blood. The sequence derives from a man between 45 and 60 years old in good health. The chain is built from TRBV27 and TRBJ2-5, with 9 positions matching TRBD1. The CDR3 loop reads CASSSGTGLETQYF. The CDR3 DNA reads as TGTGCCAGCAGCTCCGGGACAGGGTTGGAGACCCAGTACTTC.